These 26 T cell receptor beta chains were sequenced from one sample in a study of shared clonotypes between healthy human individuals (dated by TCRdb to about 2020). Preparation of the library involved the immunoSEQ multiplex PCR assay. TCRdb took this table from immuneACCESS and kept in-frame rearrangements with V and J called. Such tables lack part of the clones; where checked against another copy, unresolved V genes explain under half of the gap, and the rest is unexplained. Across this sample there are about 980,000 clones, with approximately 80% seen only once. The top ten constitute over 1.3% of the sample. Input material: memory CD4+ T cells sorted from blood. The sample's cell subset or site, from its label and the paper: CD45RA-negative fraction. These receptors were obtained from a man younger than 35 in good health.

The V call is TRBV19, the J call TRBJ1-4; D gene unclear. In germline, CDR1 is LNHDA, CDR2 SQIVND (reference sequence). This CDR3 spans 13 amino acids. V shed 8 bases and J shed 3 bases, with 10 bases lying between them. The CDR3 reads CASHNMANEKLFF. DNA of the CDR3: TGTGCCAGTCATAACATGGCTAATGAAAAACTGTTTTTT.

V usage is TRBV5-1 and J usage is TRBJ2-5; 10 bases are a match to TRBD1. The germline V gene encodes CDR1 SGHRS and CDR2 YFSETQ. This CDR3 is 16 amino acids long. With V trimmed by 4 bases and J by 5 bases, 11 bases remained unmatched. The CDR3 region has the DNA TGCGCCAGCAGCCCTGACACGACAGGGGGCCTGGAGACCCAGTACTTC. Its translation is CASSPDTTGGLETQYF.

The chain carries TRBV10-2 and TRBJ2-7, with 9 bases aligning to TRBD1. CDR3 length equals 14 residues. CDR1 WSHSY and CDR2 SAAADI come from the germline V gene. J lost 7 bases, V lost 6 bases, and 10 bases had no gene match. CDR3 region: CASSRGTGMREQYF. The CDR3, as DNA: TGCGCCAGCAGCCGGGGGACAGGGATGAGGGAGCAGTACTTC.

The chain combines TRBV28 with TRBJ2-1, with TRBD1 matching over 8 bases. CDR1 MDHEN and CDR2 SYDVKM come from the germline V gene. Trimming removed 3 bases from V and 13 bases from J; junction bases left unmatched: 5. The CDR3 is made up of 12 amino acids. CDR3 loop: CASSLPGGAQFF. CDR3 sequence (DNA): TGTGCCAGCAGTTTGCCAGGGGGCGCACAGTTCTTC.

A word on this clone: Other DNA sequences in this sample translate to the same CDR3. The V and J genes are TRBV2 and TRBJ2-5; D unresolved. Trimming stripped 5 bases from V and 5 bases from J, with 15 bases between. The CDR3 consists of 14 residues. Germline V gene lookup returns CDR1 SNHLY and CDR2 FYNNEI. The CDR3 region has the DNA TGTGCCAGCAGTCGACGACAAACGGAGGAGACCCAGTACTTC. This codes for CASSRRQTEETQYF.

The chain links TRBV2 to TRBJ2-1; 10 bases line up with TRBD1. Germline V gives CDR1 SNHLY, CDR2 FYNNEI. This CDR3 contains 15 residues. The V segment lost 4 bases and the J segment 2 bases; nucleotides outside the gene matches: 2. The CDR3 DNA reads as TGTGCCAGCAGTGCGGACAGGGGGACCTACAATGAGCAGTTCTTC. Translated, it gives CASSADRGTYNEQFF.

The gene calls are TRBV11-3 and TRBJ2-3; TRBD2 matches 10 bases. The CDR3 spans 15 residues. Looked up from germline, CDR1 is SGHNT and CDR2 is YENEEA. The V gene end was trimmed by 6 bases and the J gene end by 5 bases; junction bases not matched to a gene: 8. The CDR3 sequence is CASSPSGGWGDTQYF. The DNA of the CDR3 is TGTGCCAGCAGTCCTAGCGGGGGCTGGGGAGATACGCAGTATTTT.

The chain joins TRBV2 to TRBJ1-5, with TRBD1 as a possible D gene (5 bases). Germline V gene sequence: CDR1 SNHLY, CDR2 FYNNEI. The CDR3 length is 14 residues. V lost 6 bases to trimming and J lost 2 bases, with 11 bases between them. In DNA, the CDR3 is TGTGCCAGCAGCGAACTGGGGGGCAATCAGCCCCAGCATTTT. Its translation: CASSELGGNQPQHF.

The CDR3 loop reads CASSRGLGRDEQYF. Written as DNA, the CDR3 is TGTGCCAGCAGCCGCGGACTAGGTCGCGACGAGCAGTACTTC. The rearrangement uses TRBV5-4 and TRBJ2-7; 7 nucleotides align to TRBD2. This CDR3 has 14 residues. Germline lookup yields CDR1 SGHNT and CDR2 YYREEE (reference sequence). The junction had 9 bases not matched to a gene; V was cut back by 4 bases and J by 5 bases.

V gene TRBV9 combines with J gene TRBJ2-6; the D is unclear. This CDR3 spans 13 amino acids. The germline V gene encodes CDR1 SGDLS and CDR2 YYNGEE. Trimming removed 6 bases at V and 7 bases at J, with 11 bases between. CDR3 coding DNA: TGTGCCAGCACGTTACCGGGTGCCAACGTCCTGACTTTC. This gives the protein CASTLPGANVLTF.

This clone has only a few counts. The CDR3 protein is CASSQLAGVVYEQFF. The DNA of the CDR3 is TGCGCCAGCAGCCAACTAGCGGGGGTTGTCTATGAGCAGTTCTTC. The V and J genes are TRBV5-1 and TRBJ2-1, with 11 bases identical to TRBD2. Per the germline V gene, CDR1 is SGHRS and CDR2 is YFSETQ. The CDR3 is 15 residues long. With 4 bases clipped from V and 8 bases from J, the junction kept 8 bases outside the gene matches.

The chain has TRBV7-2 and TRBJ2-3; 12 bases align to TRBD2. After removal of 5 bases from V and 5 bases from J, the junction contained 8 bases not matched to a gene. The CDR3 totals 16 residues. Per the germline V gene, CDR1 is SGHTA and CDR2 is FQGNSA. The CDR3 region has the DNA TGTGCCAGCAGCAGACGACTAGCGGGAGCTGGAGATACGCAGTATTTT. It yields the protein CASSRRLAGAGDTQYF.

This chain uses TRBV30 with TRBJ2-1; TRBD2 matches at 7 bases. Germline CDR1 GTSNPN, CDR2 SVGIG (reference sequence). Unmatched junction bases numbered 5, after V lost 3 bases and J lost 3 bases. The CDR3 runs to 14 residues. The CDR3 region has the DNA TGTGCCTGGAGCGGGGGGAGCGGCTACAATGAGCAGTTCTTC. Translated, it gives CAWSGGSGYNEQFF.

This chain uses TRBV20-1 with TRBJ1-5; 7 bases agree with TRBD1. Unmatched junction bases numbered 2, after V lost 6 bases and J lost 9 bases. Germline V CDR1 and CDR2: DFQATT, SNEGSKA (reference sequence). This CDR3 is 10 amino acids long. CDR3 sequence (DNA): TGCAGTGCACGGACAGGGCCCCAGCATTTT. It yields the protein CSARTGPQHF.

There are a few counts of this clone. The J gene is TRBJ2-7, the V gene TRBV10-1; D not resolved. V lost 6 bases to trimming and J lost 0 bases, with 6 bases between them. This CDR3 spans 12 amino acids. Germline CDR1 and CDR2: WNHNN and SYGVQD (reference sequence). CDR3 sequence reads: CASSRTSYEQYF. The CDR3 DNA reads as TGCGCCAGCAGCCGCACCTCCTACGAGCAGTACTTC.

The chain recombines TRBV11-2 with TRBJ1-1; TRBD1 might be the D (6 bases). The V gene's germline CDR1 is SGHAT and CDR2 FQNNGV. This CDR3 contains 12 residues. Trimming left V 5 bases short and J 5 bases short, with 9 bases between. The CDR3 region has the DNA TGTGCCAGCAGCCTACAGGGTACTGAAGCTTTCTTT. This sequence encodes CASSLQGTEAFF.

The chain has TRBV30 and TRBJ1-2; D is ambiguous. Germline CDR1 GTSNPN, CDR2 SVGIG (reference sequence). V lost 2 bases to trimming and J lost 5 bases, with 9 bases between them. The CDR3 runs 12 residues. CDR3 amino acids: CAWSPAGYGYTF. The DNA for the CDR3 is TGTGCCTGGAGTCCTGCCGGGTATGGCTACACCTTC.

The chain couples TRBV6-5 to TRBJ1-1; weak D call: TRBD1 (5 bases). Trimming left V 7 bases short and J 3 bases short, with 12 bases between. The CDR3 extends over 13 amino acids. Germline V gene sequence: CDR1 MNHEY, CDR2 SVGAGI. The CDR3 DNA is TGTGCCAGCACCCGGGGACGAGACACTGAAGCTTTCTTT. Protein sequence: CASTRGRDTEAFF.

This clone was recorded only once. This chain connects TRBV19 to TRBJ2-2; D uncertain. CDR3 size: 15 residues. The germline V and J ends were trimmed by 4 bases and 3 bases, with 12 bases remaining between them. Germline V gives CDR1 LNHDA, CDR2 SQIVND (reference sequence). In DNA, the CDR3 is TGTGCCAGTAGTAGATCGGAGTTCGACACCGGGGAGCTGTTTTTT. The encoded protein is CASSRSEFDTGELFF.

V usage is TRBV19 and J usage is TRBJ2-2; TRBD1 matches at 9 bases. The germline gives CDR1 LNHDA, CDR2 SQIVND (reference sequence). This CDR3 is built from 14 residues. With 6 bases clipped from V and 4 bases from J, the junction kept 3 bases outside the gene matches. The CDR3: CASRRTGATGELFF. CDR3 sequence (DNA): TGTGCCAGTAGGAGGACAGGGGCCACCGGGGAGCTGTTTTTT.

This clone was seen more than once but under ten times. The chain is built from TRBV7-3 and TRBJ2-5; 9 nucleotides match TRBD2. Germline V gene data show CDR1 as SGHTA and CDR2 as FQGTGA. Trimming removed 4 bases from V and 5 bases from J; junction bases left unmatched: 2. CDR3 length equals 13 residues. CDR3 in DNA: TGTGCCAGCAGCTCAGGGACTAGCGAGACCCAGTACTTC. This encodes CASSSGTSETQYF.

With regard to this clone: Other DNA sequences in this sample translate to the same CDR3. V and J are TRBV5-1 and TRBJ2-7; possibly TRBD2 for D (5 bases). Germline CDR1 and CDR2: SGHRS and YFSETQ. The length of the CDR3 is 14 residues. Trimming took 0 bases from V and 2 from J, leaving 9 bases between them. The chain's CDR3 is CASSLAAGTYEQYF. DNA of the CDR3: TGCGCCAGCAGCTTGGCGGCGGGTACCTACGAGCAGTACTTC.

The V call is TRBV6-5, the J call TRBJ2-3; perhaps TRBD2 as D (7 bases). The germline gives CDR1 MNHEY, CDR2 SVGAGI. Trimming cost V 6 bases and J 2 bases, with 12 bases left between them. CDR3 size: 14 residues. Here the CDR3 reads CASRWGGLTDTQYF. DNA for the CDR3: TGTGCCAGCAGGTGGGGGGGGCTCACAGATACGCAGTATTTT.

The chain combines TRBV5-6 with TRBJ2-2, with D possibly TRBD2 on 7 matching bases. This CDR3 region has 14 residues. The ends were cut back, 4 bases at V and 6 bases at J, with 13 bases in the middle. CDR1 and CDR2 (germline): SGHDT, YYEEEE. The CDR3 DNA follows: TGTGCCAGCAGCCGAGGGGGGGCCCCCGGGGAGCTGTTTTTT. Residues: CASSRGGAPGELFF.

CDR3 sequence reads: CASSPGTGRFEQYF. DNA for the CDR3: TGTGCCAGCAGCCCCGGGACAGGGCGTTTCGAGCAGTACTTC. The V gene is TRBV5-4, the J gene TRBJ2-7, with 9 bases aligning to TRBD1. Germline CDR1 reads SGHNT; CDR2 reads YYREEE (reference sequence). This CDR3 is 14 amino acids long. After removal of 4 bases from V and 6 bases from J, the junction contained 8 bases not matched to a gene.

J is TRBJ1-2 and V is TRBV28, with 9 bases identical to TRBD1. The CDR3 is 13 amino acids. The germline V gene encodes CDR1 MDHEN and CDR2 SYDVKM. Trimming cost V 6 bases and J 4 bases; bases outside gene matches: 3. The CDR3 DNA reads as TGTGCCAGCAGGGGGACAGGGCGCTATGGCTACACCTTC. Translation gives CASRGTGRYGYTF.